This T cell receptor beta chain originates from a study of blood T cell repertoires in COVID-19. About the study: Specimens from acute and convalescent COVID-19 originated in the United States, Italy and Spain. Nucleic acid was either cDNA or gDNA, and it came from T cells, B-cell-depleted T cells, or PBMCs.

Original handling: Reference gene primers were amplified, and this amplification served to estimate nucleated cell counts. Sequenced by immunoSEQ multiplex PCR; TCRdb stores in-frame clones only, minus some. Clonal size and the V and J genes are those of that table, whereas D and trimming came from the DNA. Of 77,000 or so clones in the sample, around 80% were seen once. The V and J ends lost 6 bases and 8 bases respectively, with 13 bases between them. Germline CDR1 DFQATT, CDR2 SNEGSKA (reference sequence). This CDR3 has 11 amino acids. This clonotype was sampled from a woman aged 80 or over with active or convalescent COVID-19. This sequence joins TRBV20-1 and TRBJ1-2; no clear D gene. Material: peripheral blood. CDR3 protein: CSAHTLGGYTF. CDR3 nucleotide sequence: TGCAGTGCCCACACGTTGGGCGGCTACACCTTC.